A selection of T cell receptor beta chains follows, all from one sample in a study of early T cells in non-severe SARS-CoV-2 infection. TCRdb fed the 5' RACE reads into MiXCR, producing one record per CDR3 protein. This sample has some 89,000 distinct CDR3 sequences, with approximately 10% found just once. Sequenced here: whole blood, sampled at baseline. These receptor sequences come from an adult who was a healthcare worker with PCR-confirmed SARS-CoV-2 infection or an uninfected control (not recorded which). Both conserved end residues are part of each CDR3. D genes are given only for firm matches. Size values are once, few and many counts, or a class for expanded clones, and some rows have none.

D gene: TRBD1; clone size: many; V gene: TRBV27; J gene: TRBJ2-7; CDR3 DNA: TGTGCCAGCAGTTACGGACAGGGGGGCTACGAGCAGTACTTC; CDR3 protein: CASSYGQGGYEQYF
D gene: TRBD2; clone size: .; V gene: TRBV25-1; J gene: TRBJ2-5; CDR3 DNA: TGTGCCAGCATTGATCTTGGACTAGCGGGAATACAAGAAACCCAGTACTTC; CDR3 protein: CASIDLGLAGIQETQYF
D gene: .; clone size: many; V gene: TRBV11-3; J gene: TRBJ2-2; CDR3 DNA: TGTGCCAGCAGCGCGACAACGAACACCGGGGAGCTGTTTTTT; CDR3 protein: CASSATTNTGELFF
D gene: TRBD2; clone size: .; V gene: TRBV11-2; J gene: TRBJ2-1; CDR3 DNA: TGTGCCAGCAGCCAAACTAGCGGCAGTGAGCAGTTCTTC; CDR3 protein: CASSQTSGSEQFF
D gene: TRBD2; clone size: .; V gene: TRBV20-1; J gene: TRBJ2-5; CDR3 DNA: TGCAGTGCCCTAGCGGGAGGGCAAGAGACCCAGTACTTC; CDR3 protein: CSALAGGQETQYF
D gene: .; clone size: .; V gene: TRBV10-1; J gene: TRBJ2-1; CDR3 DNA: TGCGCCAGCAGTCAAAGGGCCGCGGATGAGCAGTTCTTC; CDR3 protein: CASSQRAADEQFF
D gene: .; clone size: many; V gene: TRBV29-1; J gene: TRBJ2-4; CDR3 DNA: TGCAGCGTGTCTATGCTTGGGAACATTCAGTACTTC; CDR3 protein: CSVSMLGNIQYF
D gene: .; clone size: few; V gene: TRBV7-3; J gene: TRBJ1-6; CDR3 DNA: TGTGCCAGCAGCCCGGGGTGGGGGCGAAATTCACCCCTCCACTTT; CDR3 protein: CASSPGWGRNSPLHF
D gene: .; clone size: .; V gene: TRBV30; J gene: TRBJ2-3; CDR3 DNA: TGTGCCTGGAGTCCAAGGGATACGCAGTATTTT; CDR3 protein: CAWSPRDTQYF
D gene: .; clone size: few; V gene: TRBV5-1; J gene: TRBJ2-5; CDR3 DNA: TGCGCCAGCATGAGGACGGGACCACAAGAGACCCAGTACTTC; CDR3 protein: CASMRTGPQETQYF
D gene: .; clone size: .; V gene: TRBV20-1; J gene: TRBJ2-4; CDR3 DNA: TGCAGTGGTCGGGGGCTAGCCAAAAACATTCAGTACTTC; CDR3 protein: CSGRGLAKNIQYF
D gene: .; clone size: few; V gene: TRBV7-3; J gene: TRBJ2-5; CDR3 DNA: TGTGCCAGCAGCGAAGTAAGGGGAACAGTCGAGACCCAGTACTTC; CDR3 protein: CASSEVRGTVETQYF
D gene: .; clone size: many; V gene: TRBV4-1; J gene: TRBJ2-1; CDR3 DNA: TGCGCCAGCAGCCCCGATTTGAATACGGATGAGCAGTTCTTC; CDR3 protein: CASSPDLNTDEQFF
D gene: .; clone size: many; V gene: TRBV7-6; J gene: TRBJ2-5; CDR3 DNA: TGTGCCAGCAGCTCCCCCTACCAAGAGACCCAGTACTTC; CDR3 protein: CASSSPYQETQYF
D gene: .; clone size: .; V gene: TRBV10-3; J gene: TRBJ2-1; CDR3 DNA: TGTGCCATCAGTGAGTCGACGGACGGAAACAATGAGCAGTTCTTC; CDR3 protein: CAISESTDGNNEQFF
D gene: .; clone size: .; V gene: TRBV5-6; J gene: TRBJ2-1; CDR3 DNA: TGTGCCAGCAGCTTTCAGGCAGGGGCGCGCAGGAATGAGCAGTTCTTC; CDR3 protein: CASSFQAGARRNEQFF
D gene: .; clone size: few; V gene: TRBV12-3/TRBV12-4; J gene: TRBJ1-1; CDR3 DNA: TGTGCCAGCAGTCTAATCAGGGACACTGAAGCTTTCTTT; CDR3 protein: CASSLIRDTEAFF
D gene: .; clone size: .; V gene: TRBV2; J gene: TRBJ1-5; CDR3 DNA: TGTGCCAGCAGTGAAGTTATCTCCAATCAGCCCCAGCATTTT; CDR3 protein: CASSEVISNQPQHF
D gene: .; clone size: .; V gene: TRBV10-3; J gene: TRBJ2-7; CDR3 DNA: TGTGCCATCAGTCCAACCTTGGGGCTCTACGAGCAGTACTTC; CDR3 protein: CAISPTLGLYEQYF
D gene: TRBD2; clone size: many; V gene: TRBV24-1; J gene: TRBJ2-2; CDR3 DNA: TGTGCCACCAGTGACCGGACCGGACTAGCGTCCAGCACCGGGGAGCTGTTTTTT; CDR3 protein: CATSDRTGLASSTGELFF
D gene: TRBD1; clone size: few; V gene: TRBV5-4; J gene: TRBJ1-1; CDR3 DNA: TGTGCCAGCAGCGTACTACAGGGGGTGGTTGGTGAAGCTTTCTTT; CDR3 protein: CASSVLQGVVGEAFF
D gene: .; clone size: few; V gene: TRBV18; J gene: TRBJ2-5; CDR3 DNA: TGTGCCAGCTCACACAAAGAGACCCAGTACTTC; CDR3 protein: CASSHKETQYF